A selection of T cell receptor beta chains follows, all from one sample in a study of blood T cell repertoires in COVID-19. Profiled with immunoSEQ multiplex PCR; TCRdb holds only in-frame clones, not every one. Counted here are approximately 350,000 clones, 80% to 90% occurring once; the ten biggest clones make up 1%. The sequenced sample was PBMCs or T cells enriched from blood (not recorded which). The receptors were sampled from a man younger than 35 who had recovered from COVID-19. Both conserved end residues are part of each CDR3. Each record gives: V gene, CDR3 length, J gene, CDR3 protein.

v_call: TRBV12-3/TRBV12-4
cdr3_length: 13
j_call: TRBJ1-5
cdr3_aa: CASGIGGNQPQHF

v_call: TRBV21-1
cdr3_length: 17
j_call: TRBJ1-4
cdr3_aa: CASSKEEDGTGVEKLFF

v_call: TRBV9
cdr3_length: 13
j_call: TRBJ1-6
cdr3_aa: CASSVEGNSPLHF

v_call: TRBV7-9
cdr3_length: 18
j_call: TRBJ1-2
cdr3_aa: CASSLLRPAHPEGYGYTF

v_call: TRBV19
cdr3_length: 16
j_call: TRBJ1-2
cdr3_aa: CASSMNAGPFNYGYTF

v_call: TRBV18
cdr3_length: 14
j_call: TRBJ2-7
cdr3_aa: CASSPYRESYEQYF

v_call: TRBV3-1/TRBV3-2
cdr3_length: 12
j_call: TRBJ2-7
cdr3_aa: CASSQTSYEQYF

v_call: TRBV5-1
cdr3_length: 12
j_call: TRBJ2-1
cdr3_aa: CASSFQDNEQFF

v_call: TRBV28
cdr3_length: 13
j_call: TRBJ2-7
cdr3_aa: CASSPDRGDEQYF

v_call: TRBV13
cdr3_length: 13
j_call: TRBJ1-2
cdr3_aa: CASSLTWNYGYTF

v_call: TRBV10-2
cdr3_length: 12
j_call: TRBJ2-1
cdr3_aa: CASSVGGNEQFF

v_call: TRBV6-4
cdr3_length: 14
j_call: TRBJ1-1
cdr3_aa: CASRSRGRGTEAFF

v_call: TRBV28
cdr3_length: 15
j_call: TRBJ2-1
cdr3_aa: CASSFPGSRYNEQFF

v_call: TRBV4-1
cdr3_length: 15
j_call: TRBJ2-7
cdr3_aa: CASSQGAAGTYEQYF

v_call: TRBV4-2
cdr3_length: 16
j_call: TRBJ1-5
cdr3_aa: CASSLGQGRNGQPQHF

v_call: TRBV28
cdr3_length: 15
j_call: TRBJ2-6
cdr3_aa: CASSPGVPGANVLTF

v_call: TRBV7-9
cdr3_length: 17
j_call: TRBJ1-5
cdr3_aa: CASSLGAGGFGNQPQHF

v_call: TRBV2
cdr3_length: 14
j_call: TRBJ1-2
cdr3_aa: CASNQGAPNYGYTF

v_call: TRBV5-6
cdr3_length: 15
j_call: TRBJ1-6
cdr3_aa: CASTTGLTGNSPLHF

v_call: TRBV20-1
cdr3_length: 14
j_call: TRBJ2-7
cdr3_aa: CSASPGLADYEQYF

v_call: TRBV27
cdr3_length: 13
j_call: TRBJ2-2
cdr3_aa: CASSLGTTGELFF

v_call: TRBV3-1/TRBV3-2
cdr3_length: 14
j_call: TRBJ2-7
cdr3_aa: CASSQLDRYYEQYF

v_call: TRBV4-1
cdr3_length: 13
j_call: TRBJ2-7
cdr3_aa: CASSRDLSYEQYF

v_call: TRBV19
cdr3_length: 15
j_call: TRBJ1-5
cdr3_aa: CASSILGQVGQPQHF

v_call: TRBV5-5
cdr3_length: 12
j_call: TRBJ2-5
cdr3_aa: CASSLYGETQYF

v_call: TRBV9
cdr3_length: 16
j_call: TRBJ2-3
cdr3_aa: CASSVLAGGVTDTQYF

v_call: TRBV19
cdr3_length: 14
j_call: TRBJ2-7
cdr3_aa: CASSIAQGAYEQYF

v_call: TRBV19
cdr3_length: 12
j_call: TRBJ2-5
cdr3_aa: CASRDREETQYF

v_call: TRBV4-1
cdr3_length: 17
j_call: TRBJ1-2
cdr3_aa: CASSTHDSAEPDYGYTF

v_call: TRBV9
cdr3_length: 15
j_call: TRBJ2-7
cdr3_aa: CASSVDGQRNHEQYF